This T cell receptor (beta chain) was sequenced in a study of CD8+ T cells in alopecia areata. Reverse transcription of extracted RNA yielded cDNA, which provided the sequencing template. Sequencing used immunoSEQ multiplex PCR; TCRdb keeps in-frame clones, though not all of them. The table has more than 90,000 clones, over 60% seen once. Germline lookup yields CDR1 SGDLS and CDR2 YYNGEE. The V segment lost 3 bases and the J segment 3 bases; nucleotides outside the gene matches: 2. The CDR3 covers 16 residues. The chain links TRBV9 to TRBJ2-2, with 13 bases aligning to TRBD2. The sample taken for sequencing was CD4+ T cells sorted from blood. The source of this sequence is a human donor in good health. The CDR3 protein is CASSETSGGYTGELFF. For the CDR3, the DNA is TGTGCCAGCAGCGAGACTAGCGGGGGGTACACCGGGGAGCTGTTTTTT.